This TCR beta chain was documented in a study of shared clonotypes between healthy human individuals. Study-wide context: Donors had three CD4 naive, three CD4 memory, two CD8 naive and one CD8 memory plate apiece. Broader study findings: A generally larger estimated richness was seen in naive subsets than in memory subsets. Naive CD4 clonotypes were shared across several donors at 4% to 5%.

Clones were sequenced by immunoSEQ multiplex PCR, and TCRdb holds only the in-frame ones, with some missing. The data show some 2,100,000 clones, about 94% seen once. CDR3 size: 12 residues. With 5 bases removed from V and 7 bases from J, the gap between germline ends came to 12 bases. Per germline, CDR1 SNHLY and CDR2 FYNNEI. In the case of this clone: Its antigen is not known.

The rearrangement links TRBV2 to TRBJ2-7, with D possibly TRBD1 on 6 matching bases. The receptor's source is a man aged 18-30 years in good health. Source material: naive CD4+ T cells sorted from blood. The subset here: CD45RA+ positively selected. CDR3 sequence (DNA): TGTGCCAGCAGTCCAGGGGTCGGAGAGCAGTACTTC. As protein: CASSPGVGEQYF.